In this sample, the clone carrying this TCR beta chain turned up many times. Pregnancy or lactation, uncontrolled infections and other autoimmune diseases were grounds for excluding patients. These data are taken from a study of Graves' ophthalmopathy and Graves' hyperthyroidism. About the research overall: The authors collected peripheral blood at initial diagnosis, before any treatment.

The germline V gene has CDR1 MNHNS and CDR2 SASEGT. The CDR3 sequence is 14 residues long. Deletions cut 6 bases from V and 2 bases from J, with 13 bases between. RNA transcripts provided the template for amplifying TCR beta CDR3 regions. The library came from an HTBI-primed first-round RT-PCR and a second-round multiplex PCR. TCRdb recomputed calls from the multiplex PCR reads with MiXCR, one row per CDR3 protein. In the table there are just over 600,000 distinct CDR3 sequences, about a fifth of which are singletons. The clonotype was recovered from a woman younger than 30 with stable Graves' hyperthyroidism. Some clones in this sample may be carry-over from other donors' samples. This rearrangement joins TRBV6-1 to TRBJ1-2; a weak D match, TRBD1 (5 bases). The sequencing sample was made of peripheral blood. In DNA form, the CDR3 reads TGTGCCAGCAGGCGCCGGGACCGGAACTATGGCTACACCTTC. Protein product: CASRRRDRNYGYTF.